This entry lists 18 T cell receptor beta chains sequenced from one sample in a study of T cell repertoires in cytomegalovirus infection. TCRdb used MiXCR to reprocess the reads, holding one entry per CDR3 protein. The sample contains under 250,000 distinct CDR3 sequences, more than 9% of which appear only once. Material: PBMCs. The receptors shown here come from a human donor in good health (CMV status not recorded). Some clones in this sample may be carry-over from other donors' samples.

Ten or more counts support this clonotype. The chain's CDR3 is CASSLEGGPTDTQYF. CDR3 DNA sequence: TGTGCCAGCAGCTTAGAGGGGGGGCCGACAGATACGCAGTATTTT. The V and J genes are TRBV7-2 and TRBJ2-3, with D tentatively TRBD2 (7 bases). This CDR3 has 15 residues. V dropped 1 base and J dropped 3 bases, with 11 bases sitting between them. Germline CDR1 reads SGHTA; CDR2 reads FQGNSA.

This clonotype has at least ten counts. V usage is TRBV6-1 and J usage is TRBJ2-5; 7 positions match TRBD1. CDR3 length: 13 residues. Trimming removed 7 bases from V and 5 bases from J; junction bases left unmatched: 7. The V gene's germline CDR1 is MNHNS and CDR2 SASEGT. DNA of the CDR3: TGTGCCAGCAACGACAGGGCGTTGGAGACCCAGTACTTC. Its protein product is CASNDRALETQYF.

CDR3: CATQTGAQPQHF. The CDR3 coding sequence is TGTGCCACCCAGACAGGGGCCCAGCCCCAGCATTTT. The chain has TRBV24-1 and TRBJ1-5; 8 bases align to TRBD1. The germline V gene has CDR1 KGHDR and CDR2 SFDVKD. With 9 bases clipped from V and 7 bases from J, the junction kept 4 bases outside the gene matches. CDR3 length: 12 amino acids.

The table lists this clonotype with many counts. The chain uses TRBV6-2 or TRBV6-3 and TRBJ1-6; D uncertain. The CDR3 runs 15 residues. CDR1 and CDR2 (germline): MNHEY, SVGEGT. Trimming removed 6 bases at V and 10 bases at J, with 19 bases between. CDR3 residues: CASRPDRGIGSPLHF. The CDR3 bases are TGTGCCAGCAGACCCGACCGGGGAATAGGCTCACCCCTCCACTTT.

J is TRBJ2-6 and V is TRBV3-1; D remains unclear. Germline values: CDR1 LGHDT, CDR2 YNNKEL (reference sequence). The CDR3 is made up of 16 amino acids. V lost 2 bases to trimming and J lost 3 bases, with 11 bases between them. In nucleotides, the CDR3 is TGTGCCAGCAGCCAAAGCCAGGCGGATGGGGCCAACGTCCTGACTTTC. This translates into CASSQSQADGANVLTF.

The rearrangement uses TRBV20-1 and TRBJ2-3; D may correspond to TRBD1 or TRBD2 (5 bases each). CDR1 and CDR2 (germline): DFQATT, SNEGSKA (reference sequence). This CDR3 region has 15 residues. The V end was cut by 0 bases, the J end by 6 bases, with 16 bases between. CDR3 DNA sequence: TGCAGTGCTAGAGATCGCGCTAGCAGGGACGATACGCAGTATTTT. Its protein is CSARDRASRDDTQYF.

This clonotype was seen at least ten times. This chain joins TRBV7-2 and TRBJ2-1; D is unresolved. The germline V gene encodes CDR1 SGHTA and CDR2 FQGNSA. Between the trimmed V and J ends, which lost 5 bases and 9 bases, there was a span of 14 bases. The CDR3 has 13 residues. CDR3 sequence: CASSLAESGEQFF. CDR3 nucleotides: TGTGCCAGCAGCCTGGCGGAGTCGGGTGAGCAGTTCTTC.

This clonotype was observed at least ten times. The J gene is TRBJ1-4, the V gene TRBV4-3; D ambiguous. V was pared by 0 bases and J by 0 bases, with 14 bases between. The CDR3 length is 18 residues. Germline CDR1 and CDR2: LGHNA and YSLEER. CDR3 sequence: CASSQEPRVGSTNEKLFF. For the CDR3, the DNA is TGCGCCAGCAGCCAAGAGCCGAGGGTAGGCTCAACTAATGAAAAACTGTTTTTT.

This clonotype occurred a few times. CDR3 amino acids: CASGKDSQIPYEQYF. In DNA, the CDR3 is TGTGCCAGCGGGAAGGACAGCCAAATCCCCTACGAGCAGTACTTC. The chain is built from TRBV6-2 or TRBV6-3 and TRBJ2-7, with D maybe TRBD1 (6 bases). The V gene's germline CDR1 is MNHEY and CDR2 SVGEGT. This CDR3 has 15 residues. V shed 8 bases and J shed 2 bases, with 19 bases lying between them.

This clonotype was observed many times. This chain joins TRBV28 and TRBJ2-1, with 8 bases aligning to TRBD1. The CDR3 is 17 amino acids. Germline V lookup: CDR1 MDHEN, CDR2 SYDVKM. With V trimmed by 3 bases and J by 7 bases, 14 bases remained unmatched. The CDR3 nucleotides are TGTGCCAGCAGTTTCGACCTACCGGGACAGGCTATAAATGAGCAGTTCTTC. Protein: CASSFDLPGQAINEQFF. Together with reference TRBV28 and TRBJ2-1, the CDR3 gives the full variable domain: DVKVTQSSRYLVKRTGEKVFLECVQDMDHENMFWYRQDPGLGLRLIYFSYDVKMKEKGDIPEGYSVSREKKERFSLILESASTNQTSMYLCASSFDLPGQAINEQFFGPGTRLTVL.

This clonotype was observed a few times. This chain joins TRBV20-1 and TRBJ1-5; D is ambiguous. The CDR3 covers 13 residues. The V end was cut by 3 bases, the J end by 4 bases, with 10 bases between. The germline V gene encodes CDR1 DFQATT and CDR2 SNEGSKA (reference sequence). CDR3 DNA: TGCAGTGCTAGTGGTCAGGAAAATCAGCCCCAGCATTTT. It yields the protein CSASGQENQPQHF.

This clonotype has at least ten counts. V gene TRBV6-1 combines with J gene TRBJ1-1; D is perhaps TRBD1 (5 bases). Germline loops: CDR1 MNHNS, CDR2 SASEGT. V shed 7 bases and J shed 1 base, with 10 bases lying between them. The CDR3 runs to 13 residues. For the CDR3, the DNA is TGTGCCAGCATTAAGACAGCGAACACTGAAGCTTTCTTT. Its translation is CASIKTANTEAFF.

This clonotype was observed many times. V is TRBV6-2 or TRBV6-3 and J is TRBJ1-2; D remains unclear. The CDR3 contains 11 residues. V was cut by 5 bases and J by 4 bases, with 5 bases left in between. Germline CDR1 MNHEY, CDR2 SVGEGT. The CDR3 sequence: CASSGVYGYTF. CDR3 coding DNA: TGTGCCAGCAGTGGGGTCTATGGCTACACCTTC.

Many counts were recorded for this clonotype. The V and J genes are TRBV7-2 and TRBJ1-5; D may be TRBD1 (6 bases). V lost 4 bases to trimming and J lost 0 bases, with 7 bases between them. The CDR3 runs 14 residues. Germline CDR1 reads SGHTA; CDR2 reads FQGNSA. The CDR3 DNA reads as TGTGCCAGCAGCTGGACAGATAGCAATCAGCCCCAGCATTTT. Translated: CASSWTDSNQPQHF. The full variable domain, in which reference TRBV7-2 and TRBJ1-5 provide the parts outside the CDR3, is GAGVSQSPSNKVTEKGKDVELRCDPISGHTALYWYRQSLGQGLEFLIYFQGNSAPDKSGLPSDRFSAERTGGSVSTLTIQRTQQEDSAVYLCASSWTDSNQPQHFGDGTRLSIL.

This clonotype has a count of ten or more. The chain carries TRBV11-3 and TRBJ2-5; 11 bases fit TRBD2. The junction had 7 bases not matched to a gene; V was cut back by 6 bases and J by 7 bases. The germline V gene has CDR1 SGHNT and CDR2 YENEEA. The CDR3 spans 14 residues. The CDR3 loop reads CASRTLAGEGTQYF. CDR3 DNA sequence: TGTGCCAGCAGGACACTAGCGGGAGAGGGGACCCAGTACTTC.

This sequence joins TRBV7-2 and TRBJ2-3; 9 nucleotides agree with TRBD2. V gave up 1 base and J gave up 2 bases; unmatched junction bases: 4. Germline V lookup: CDR1 SGHTA, CDR2 FQGNSA. The CDR3 contains 16 residues. The CDR3 region is CASSLVLAGSTDTQYF. In DNA form, the CDR3 reads TGTGCCAGCAGCTTAGTCCTAGCGGGGTCCACAGATACGCAGTATTTT.

This clonotype was seen at least ten times. The gene calls are TRBV11-2 and TRBJ1-1; the D is unclear. V was clipped by 2 bases and J by 1 base, with 8 bases between them. Per germline, CDR1 SGHAT and CDR2 FQNNGV. This CDR3 spans 14 amino acids. CDR3 loop: CASSLSYRNTEAFF. The DNA of the CDR3 is TGTGCCAGCAGCTTAAGTTACAGGAACACTGAAGCTTTCTTT.

This clonotype was counted many times. The chain is built from TRBV12-3 or TRBV12-4 and TRBJ2-1; 8 bases agree with TRBD1. This CDR3 has 13 amino acids. V gave up 7 bases and J gave up 6 bases; unmatched junction bases: 5. The CDR3 sequence is CASTSDRVNEQFF. The CDR3 bases are TGTGCCAGCACCTCGGACAGGGTCAATGAGCAGTTCTTC.